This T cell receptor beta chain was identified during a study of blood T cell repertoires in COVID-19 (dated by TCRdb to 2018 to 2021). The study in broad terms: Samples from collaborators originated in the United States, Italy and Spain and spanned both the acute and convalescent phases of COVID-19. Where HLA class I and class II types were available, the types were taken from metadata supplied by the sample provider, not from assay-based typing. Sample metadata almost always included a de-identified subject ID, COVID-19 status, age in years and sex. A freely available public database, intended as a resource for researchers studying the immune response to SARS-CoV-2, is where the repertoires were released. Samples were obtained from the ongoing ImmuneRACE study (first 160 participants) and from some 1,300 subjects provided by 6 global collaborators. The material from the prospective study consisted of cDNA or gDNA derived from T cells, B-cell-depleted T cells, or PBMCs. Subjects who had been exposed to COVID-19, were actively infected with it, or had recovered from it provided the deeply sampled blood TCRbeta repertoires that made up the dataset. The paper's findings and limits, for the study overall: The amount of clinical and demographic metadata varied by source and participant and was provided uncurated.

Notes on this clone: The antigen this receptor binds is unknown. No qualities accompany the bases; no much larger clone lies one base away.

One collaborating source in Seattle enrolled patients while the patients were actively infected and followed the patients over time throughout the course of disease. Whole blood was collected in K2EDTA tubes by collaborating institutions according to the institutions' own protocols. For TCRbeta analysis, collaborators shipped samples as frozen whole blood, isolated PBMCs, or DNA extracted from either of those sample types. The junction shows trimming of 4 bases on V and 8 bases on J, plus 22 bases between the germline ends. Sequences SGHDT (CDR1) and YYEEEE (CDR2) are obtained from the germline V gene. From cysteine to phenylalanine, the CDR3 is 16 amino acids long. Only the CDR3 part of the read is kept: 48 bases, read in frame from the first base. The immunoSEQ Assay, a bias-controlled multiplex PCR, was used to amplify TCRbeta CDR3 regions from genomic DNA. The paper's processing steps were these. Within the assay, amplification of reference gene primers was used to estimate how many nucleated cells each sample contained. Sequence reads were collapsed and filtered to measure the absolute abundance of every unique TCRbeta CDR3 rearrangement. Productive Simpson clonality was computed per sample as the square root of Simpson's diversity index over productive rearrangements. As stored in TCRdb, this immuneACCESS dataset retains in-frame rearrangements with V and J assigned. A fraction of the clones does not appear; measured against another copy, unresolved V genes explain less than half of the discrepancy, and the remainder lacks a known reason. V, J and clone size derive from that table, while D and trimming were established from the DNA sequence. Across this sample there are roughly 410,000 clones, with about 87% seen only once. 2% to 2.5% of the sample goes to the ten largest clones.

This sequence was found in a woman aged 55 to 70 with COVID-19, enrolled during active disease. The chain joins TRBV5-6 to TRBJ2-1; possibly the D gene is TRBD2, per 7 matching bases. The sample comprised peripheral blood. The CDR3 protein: CASSRGMEGGGYEQFF. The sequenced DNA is TGTGCCAGCAGCCGTGGTATGGAGGGGGGAGGGTATGAGCAGTTCTTC.